A selection of T cell receptor beta chains follows, all from one sample in a study of immune characterization of retroperitoneal liposarcoma. MiXCR was run by TCRdb on the PCR reads, yielding one entry per CDR3 protein. The sample yields about 10,000 distinct CDR3 sequences, 37% seen once. The sample comprised tumor tissue. Source of these receptors: a female donor with retroperitoneal liposarcoma. Each CDR3 is given without its conserved first and last residue. A D gene is named only where the DNA matches it firmly.

>TRBJ2-7|TRBV7-6|TRBD2
ASSPSGGSLSYEQY
>TRBJ2-1|TRBV6-1|.
ASSETWQSYNEQF
>TRBJ2-1|TRBV6-1|.
ASSRGTVNGEQF
>TRBJ1-6|TRBV7-6|.
ASSSWTLRRNSPLH
>TRBJ2-5|TRBV6-1|TRBD1
ASSARDRGLRETQY
>.|TRBV6-6|.
ASSSGISGSGEQY
>TRBJ2-1|TRBV7-2|.
ASRGGGETQF
>TRBJ1-2|TRBV6-1|TRBD1
ASSRGQNNYGYT
>TRBJ1-6|TRBV11-2|TRBD1
ASSSGTGGYYSPLH
>TRBJ2-1|TRBV6-1|TRBD1
ASSVKTGDYEQF
>TRBJ2-3|TRBV6-5|.
ASSYGRYNEQY
>TRBJ2-5|TRBV12-5|.
ASGPSRQETQY
>.|TRBV11-3|TRBD2
ASSLGGLPSYNEQY
>TRBJ2-3|TRBV6-1|.
ASRQGFRDTQY
>TRBJ2-1|TRBV11-1|.
ASSLRGRRRVNEQF
>TRBJ2-3|TRBV7-3|.
ASSSRGAVPDTQY
>TRBJ2-1|TRBV27|.
ASSLGSVYNEQF
>.|TRBV6-1|.
ASKLLGQRDYEQY
>TRBJ2-5|TRBV6-1|TRBD1
ARSPGQGETQY
>.|TRBV11-3|TRBD2
ASSSPGGLTGEQF
>TRBJ2-1|TRBV27|TRBD1
ASSLRRDRGYEQF
>TRBJ2-5|TRBV4-1|.
ASSQDTGKETQY
>.|TRBV6-5|TRBD2
ASRISGSSYEQY
>TRBJ2-1|TRBV10-3|.
AIRATGTQETQF
>TRBJ2-5|TRBV6-1|TRBD2
ASSLGLAGAETQY
>TRBJ1-2|TRBV6-1|.
ASSEAITVNYGYT
>TRBJ2-2|TRBV6-1|.
ASNGQNTGELF
>TRBJ2-5|TRBV25-1|.
ASSPRGAGRETQY
>.|TRBV6-1|TRBD2
ASRISGGVGTQY
>TRBJ2-1|TRBV10-1|.
ASSVSRRPHNEQF
>TRBJ1-2|TRBV7-2|.
ASSPGRGQGYT
>.|TRBV10-2|.
ASTLSGAALEQF
>TRBJ2-1|TRBV6-1|TRBD2
ASSSGLAASYEQF
>TRBJ2-5|TRBV6-1|.
ASSDQQETQY
>TRBJ1-2|TRBV12-3/TRBV12-4|TRBD1
ASRPDRGTRYGYT
>TRBJ2-3|TRBV27|TRBD1
ASSLYDIGGSSTDTQY
>TRBJ2-5|TRBV7-2|TRBD2
ASSPGTSGKNEQY
>TRBJ2-4|TRBV6-1|TRBD2
ASSERLAGFLY
>TRBJ1-1|TRBV7-3|.
ASSLTGSPTEAF
>TRBJ2-1|TRBV7-8|.
ASTLPPQGGAFTEETQF
>.|TRBV28|TRBD2
ASSLRLAGGTRTYEQY
>TRBJ2-5|TRBV25-1|TRBD2
ASSASSGGLSDVETQY
>TRBJ2-5|TRBV6-1|.
ASSDHILQSGAQY
>TRBJ1-4|TRBV12-3/TRBV12-4|.
ASSLENEKLF
>TRBJ2-1|TRBV6-1|TRBD1
ASSIPGQGADEQF
>TRBJ2-1|TRBV25-1|TRBD2
ASSGITSGRGVWQF
>TRBJ2-1|TRBV12-3/TRBV12-4|TRBD2
ASSYETSGRNNEQF
>TRBJ2-1|TRBV12-3/TRBV12-4|TRBD1
ASSSGDSSYEQF
>TRBJ2-1|TRBV6-2/TRBV6-3|TRBD1
ASSYGTGSYNEQF
>TRBJ2-1|TRBV7-2|.
ASSKRGREATGNEQF
>.|TRBV6-1|.
ASSVGTNYEQY
>TRBJ2-1|TRBV7-2|TRBD2
ASSSRGVYNEQF
>TRBJ2-1|TRBV7-3|.
ASSLQETQF
>TRBJ2-1|TRBV27|.
ASKRGDTTYNEQF
>TRBJ2-5|TRBV7-8|.
ASSLGPTPTEKETQY
>.|TRBV7-2|TRBD2
ASSLRGDYNEQY
>TRBJ2-3|TRBV6-4|.
ASSESGPKGTDTQY
>TRBJ2-5|TRBV6-6|.
ASSYDTLETQY
>TRBJ2-1|TRBV12-5|.
ASGSNVSLTETQF